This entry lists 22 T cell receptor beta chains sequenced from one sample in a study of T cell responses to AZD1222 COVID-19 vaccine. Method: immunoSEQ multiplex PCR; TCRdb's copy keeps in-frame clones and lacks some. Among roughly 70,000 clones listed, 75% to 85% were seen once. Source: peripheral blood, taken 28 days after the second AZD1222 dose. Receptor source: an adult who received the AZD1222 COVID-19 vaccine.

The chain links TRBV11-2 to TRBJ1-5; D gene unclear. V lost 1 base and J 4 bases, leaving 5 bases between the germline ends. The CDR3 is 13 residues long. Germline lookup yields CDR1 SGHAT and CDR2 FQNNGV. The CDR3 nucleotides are TGTGCCAGCAGCTTAGGCTTGAATCAGCCCCAGCATTTT. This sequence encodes CASSLGLNQPQHF.

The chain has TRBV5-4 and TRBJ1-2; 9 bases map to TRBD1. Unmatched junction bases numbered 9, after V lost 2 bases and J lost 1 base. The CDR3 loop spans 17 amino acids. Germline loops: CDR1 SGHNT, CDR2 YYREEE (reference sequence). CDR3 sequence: CASSLTGGAGGNYGYTF. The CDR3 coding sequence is TGTGCCAGCAGCTTAACAGGGGGCGCAGGGGGTAACTATGGCTACACCTTC.

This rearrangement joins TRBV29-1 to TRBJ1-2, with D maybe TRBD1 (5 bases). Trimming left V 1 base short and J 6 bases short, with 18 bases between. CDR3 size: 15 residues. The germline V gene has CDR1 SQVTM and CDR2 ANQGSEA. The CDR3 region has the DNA TGCAGCGTTGAAGGAGTGGAGGGGCTCACCAATGGCTACACCTTC. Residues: CSVEGVEGLTNGYTF.

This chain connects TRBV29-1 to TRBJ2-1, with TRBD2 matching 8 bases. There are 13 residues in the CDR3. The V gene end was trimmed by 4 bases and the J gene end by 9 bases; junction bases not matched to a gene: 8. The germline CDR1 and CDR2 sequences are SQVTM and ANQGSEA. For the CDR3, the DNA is TGCAGCGTTGCCTCGGGGGGGCAGGTTGAGCAGTTCTTC. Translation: CSVASGGQVEQFF.

CDR3 in amino acids: CASSEGPPATNEKLFF. CDR3 in DNA: TGTGCCAGCTCAGAGGGACCGCCGGCAACTAATGAAAAACTGTTTTTT. The chain recombines TRBV18 with TRBJ1-4, with D perhaps TRBD1 (5 bases). CDR1 and CDR2 from the germline V gene are KGHSH and LQKENI. V was shortened by 5 bases and J by 0 bases, with 13 bases between the two germline ends. The CDR3 totals 16 residues.

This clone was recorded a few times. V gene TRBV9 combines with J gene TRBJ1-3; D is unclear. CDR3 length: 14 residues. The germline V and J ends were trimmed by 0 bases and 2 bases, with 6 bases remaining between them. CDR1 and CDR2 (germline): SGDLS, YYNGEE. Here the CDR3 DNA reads TGTGCCAGCAGCGTAGGGGGAACTGGAAACACCATATATTTT. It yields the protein CASSVGGTGNTIYF.

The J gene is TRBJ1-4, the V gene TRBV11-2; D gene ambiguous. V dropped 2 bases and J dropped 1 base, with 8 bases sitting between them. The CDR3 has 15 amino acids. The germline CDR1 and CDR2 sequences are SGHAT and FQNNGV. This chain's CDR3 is CASSLLEGTNEKLFF. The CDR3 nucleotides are TGTGCCAGCAGCTTACTGGAGGGAACTAATGAAAAACTGTTTTTT.

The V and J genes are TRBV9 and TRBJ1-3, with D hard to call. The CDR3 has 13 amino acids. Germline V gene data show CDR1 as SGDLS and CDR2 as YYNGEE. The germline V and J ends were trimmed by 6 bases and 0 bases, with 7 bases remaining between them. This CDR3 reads CASKADSGNTIYF. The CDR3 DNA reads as TGTGCCAGCAAGGCAGACTCTGGAAACACCATATATTTT.

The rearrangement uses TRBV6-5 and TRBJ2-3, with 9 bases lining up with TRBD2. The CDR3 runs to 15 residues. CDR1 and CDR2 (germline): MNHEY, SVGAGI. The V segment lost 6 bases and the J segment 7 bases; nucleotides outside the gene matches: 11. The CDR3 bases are TGTGCCAGCAGGGACGGTGGCGGGGGGGCATATACGCAGTATTTT. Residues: CASRDGGGGAYTQYF.

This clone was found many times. The CDR3 here is CASSQERANPYEQYF. The CDR3, as DNA: TGCGCCAGCAGCCAAGAACGGGCTAACCCCTACGAGCAGTACTTC. This chain connects TRBV4-1 to TRBJ2-7; unclear D gene. V was clipped by 0 bases and J by 2 bases, with 11 bases between them. The CDR3 has 15 residues. The germline CDR1 and CDR2 sequences are MGHRA and YSYEKL.

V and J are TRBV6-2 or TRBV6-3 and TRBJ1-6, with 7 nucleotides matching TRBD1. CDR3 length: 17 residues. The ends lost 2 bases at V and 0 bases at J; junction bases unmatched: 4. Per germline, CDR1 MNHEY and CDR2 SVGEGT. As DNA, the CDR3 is TGTGCCAGCAGTTACCCGGGGGACAGCTCCTATAATTCACCCCTCCACTTT. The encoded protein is CASSYPGDSSYNSPLHF.

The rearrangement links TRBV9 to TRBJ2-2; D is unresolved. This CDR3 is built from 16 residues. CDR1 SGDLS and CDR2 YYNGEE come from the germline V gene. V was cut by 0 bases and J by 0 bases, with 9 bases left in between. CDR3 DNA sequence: TGTGCCAGCAGCGTAGCTACCAGTCCGAACACCGGGGAGCTGTTTTTT. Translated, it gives CASSVATSPNTGELFF.

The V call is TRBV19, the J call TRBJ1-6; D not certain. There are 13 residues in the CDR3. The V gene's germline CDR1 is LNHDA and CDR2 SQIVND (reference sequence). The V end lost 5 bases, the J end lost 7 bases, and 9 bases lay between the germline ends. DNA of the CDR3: TGTGCCAGTAGTCTGGCAGCGAATTCACCCCTCCACTTT. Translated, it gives CASSLAANSPLHF.

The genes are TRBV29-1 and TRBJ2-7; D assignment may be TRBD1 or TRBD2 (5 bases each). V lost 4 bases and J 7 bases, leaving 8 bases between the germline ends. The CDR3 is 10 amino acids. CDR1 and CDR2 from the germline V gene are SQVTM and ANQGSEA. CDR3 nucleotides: TGCAGCGTTGGGGGGAGAGAGCAGTACTTC. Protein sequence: CSVGGREQYF.

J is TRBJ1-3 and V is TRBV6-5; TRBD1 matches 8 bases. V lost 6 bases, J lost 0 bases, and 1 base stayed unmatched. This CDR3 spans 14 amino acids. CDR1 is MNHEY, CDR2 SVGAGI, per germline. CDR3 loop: CASSGQGSGNTIYF. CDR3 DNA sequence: TGTGCCAGCAGCGGACAGGGCTCTGGAAACACCATATATTTT.

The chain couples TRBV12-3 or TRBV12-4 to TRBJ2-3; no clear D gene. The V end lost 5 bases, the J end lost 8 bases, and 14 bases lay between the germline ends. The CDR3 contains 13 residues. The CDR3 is CASSATLSGTQYF. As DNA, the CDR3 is TGTGCCAGCAGTGCGACCCTGTCAGGTACGCAGTATTTT.

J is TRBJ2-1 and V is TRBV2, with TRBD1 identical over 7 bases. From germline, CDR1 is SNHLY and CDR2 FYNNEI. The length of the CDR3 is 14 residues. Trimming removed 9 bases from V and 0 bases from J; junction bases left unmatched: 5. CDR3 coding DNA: TGTGCCAGTCAGGGGGTCCCCTCCTACAATGAGCAGTTCTTC. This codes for CASQGVPSYNEQFF.

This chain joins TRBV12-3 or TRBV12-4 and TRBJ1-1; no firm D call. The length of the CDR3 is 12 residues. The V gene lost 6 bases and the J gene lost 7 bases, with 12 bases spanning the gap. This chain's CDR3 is CASSRNSYEAFF. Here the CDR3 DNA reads TGTGCCAGCAGCCGAAACTCGTATGAAGCTTTCTTT.

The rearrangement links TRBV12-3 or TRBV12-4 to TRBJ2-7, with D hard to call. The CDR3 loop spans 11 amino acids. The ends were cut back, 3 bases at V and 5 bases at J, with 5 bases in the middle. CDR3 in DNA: TGTGCCAGCAGTTTTTTGGACGAGCAGTACTTC. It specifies CASSFLDEQYF.

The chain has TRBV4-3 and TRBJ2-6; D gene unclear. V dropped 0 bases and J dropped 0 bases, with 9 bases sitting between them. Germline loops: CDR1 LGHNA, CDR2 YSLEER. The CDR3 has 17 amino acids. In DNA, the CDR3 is TGCGCCAGCAGCCAAGATGCCCCAGGCTCTGGGGCCAACGTCCTGACTTTC. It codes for CASSQDAPGSGANVLTF.

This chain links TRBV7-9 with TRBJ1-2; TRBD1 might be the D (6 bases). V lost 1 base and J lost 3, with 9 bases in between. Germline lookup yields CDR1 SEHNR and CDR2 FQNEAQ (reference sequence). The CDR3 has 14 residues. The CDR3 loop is CASSLGRGDYGYTF. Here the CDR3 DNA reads TGTGCCAGCAGCTTAGGCAGGGGTGACTATGGCTACACCTTC.

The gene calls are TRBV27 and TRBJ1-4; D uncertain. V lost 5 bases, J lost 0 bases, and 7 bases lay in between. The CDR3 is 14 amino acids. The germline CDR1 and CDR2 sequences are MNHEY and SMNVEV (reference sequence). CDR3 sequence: CASSPRATNEKLFF. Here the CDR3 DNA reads TGTGCCAGCAGTCCCCGTGCAACTAATGAAAAACTGTTTTTT.